This T cell receptor (beta chain) was sequenced for a study of shared clonotypes between healthy human individuals (dated by TCRdb to the early 2020s). Turning to the overall study: The cohort included a few men and a couple of women between 18 and 49 years of age. Per donor, three plates each were used for CD4 naive and CD4 memory, two for CD8 naive, and one for CD8 memory. To estimate repertoire size and how much clonotype sharing occurs between individuals, the study deeply sequenced the blood TCR repertoires of five or six healthy adults. To increase sequencing depth and limit assay-specific biases, TCR repertoire library preparation and sequencing were carried out by different laboratories using diverse techniques. Between about 0.8 and 9 billion PBMCs per donor were obtained by leukapheresis.

About this clone: The specificity of this receptor is unknown. No quality values exist for individual bases; no much larger clone is one base distant.

What the research found in general, with its limitations: Roughly 5% of naive CD4, 3.5% of naive CD8, roughly 2.4% of memory CD4, and around 0.42% of memory CD8 clonotypes were shared across several donors. Compared with non-shared clonotypes, clonotypes shared by all four sorted-subset donors had higher generation probabilities. Larger estimated clonotype richness was generally found for naive subsets than for memory subsets. The genetic and exposure-history diversity represented was limited by the small number of donors. Pairwise subsampling indicated that sequencing depth was expected to affect the degree of clonotype sharing among donors. Sampling was restricted to blood, and TCR repertoires in tissue are likely to differ from TCR repertoires in blood. Incomplete sequencing was indicated by rarefaction of sorted-subset datasets, despite the large sequencing depth.

Healthy HIV-negative adults with no recently reported acute infections or vaccinations were included as donors. Every donor was a Caucasian adult living in Nashville, Tennessee, USA. CD4+ T cells were enriched through magnetic negative selection, after which naive cells were positively selected on CD45RA and the remaining negative fraction served as the memory subset. Blood was obtained by leukapheresis, after which PBMCs were separated by Ficoll-Histopaque density gradient centrifugation and cryopreserved in liquid nitrogen vapor phase. Purity and quantity of every magnetically sorted T cell population were checked by analytical flow cytometry. Each sorted fraction had its genomic DNA isolated and then quantified by UV absorbance on a Nanodrop 2000c. Measured from the cysteine to the phenylalanine, the CDR3 is 14 residues long. Just the 42-base CDR3 DNA is kept, in frame starting at base 1. The germline V gene provides CDR1 SNHLY and CDR2 FYNNEI. Clipping removes 6 bases from V and 0 bases from J, with 1 as the unmatched junction base count.

TCR CDR3 regions were amplified from genomic DNA by multiplex PCR using the deep immunoSEQ assay. Genomic DNA extracted from each cell subset was distributed evenly over all wells of several immunoSEQ 96-well plates, and each plate served as one replicate. For sorted subsets, each replicate PCR was loaded with 150 to 250 ng genomic DNA, equivalent to some 31,000 T cell genomes. Purified libraries were quantified with a Qubit 3.0 fluorometer, sized on a Bioanalyzer 2100, and re-quantified with the KAPA Library Quantification kit. A separate single-read 150-cycle Illumina NextSeq 550 flow cell was used to sequence each immunoSEQ 96-well plate. The authors' analysis ran thus. Because the immunoSEQ output included only junctional sequences and no quality scores, the filtering could not be the same as the filtering used for full-length reads. To assign V/J genes and CDR3, sequences were annotated against IMGT germline references using PyIR, a Python wrapper for IgBLAST v1.9. Reads were filtered out if the reads had weak V/J assignments (E-value above 1e-6), no CDR3, stop codons, out-of-frame junctions, or ambiguous translated residues. A V3J clonotype was defined by an identical inferred V gene, J gene, and CDR3 amino acid sequence. Percentage overlap between repertoires was calculated by dividing the number of shared unique clonotypes by the size of the smaller repertoire. Richness of each repertoire was evaluated using RTK rarefaction, the Chao1 estimator, and Recon v2.1 estimates of unobserved clonotypes. For all TCRbeta clonotypes obtained by the gDNA method from a few donors, generation probabilities were computed with OLGA. Here the immuneACCESS table is served through TCRdb, limited to in-frame sequences with V and J called. Missing clones are a known gap in these copies; in checked studies unresolved V genes cover under half, and the rest lacks a known reason. V, J and clone size were drawn from that table, and D and trimming were deduced from the DNA. Within this sample are about 2.4 million clones, with 80% to 95% of them counted one time only. The biggest ten clones account for 0.36% of the sample.

In this chain, TRBV2 is recombined with TRBJ1-5; TRBD1 lines up with 8 middle nucleotides. Sequencing was carried out using naive CD4+ T cells from PBMCs. The cell subset or site label here, explained by the study, means: CD45RA+ positively selected. The origin of this receptor is a man younger than 35 in good health. Some clones in this sample may be carry-over from other donors' samples. For the CDR3, the sequence is CASRDRDSNQPQHF. The DNA sequence follows: TGTGCCAGCAGGGACAGGGATAGCAATCAGCCCCAGCATTTT. The full variable domain, with segments outside the CDR3 supplied by the reference TRBV2 and TRBJ1-5 proteins, appears as EPEVTQTPSHQVTQMGQEVILRCVPISNHLYFYWYRQILGQKVEFLVSFYNNEISEKSEIFDDQFSVERPDGSNFTLKIRSTKLEDSAMYFCASRDRDSNQPQHFGDGTRLSIL.